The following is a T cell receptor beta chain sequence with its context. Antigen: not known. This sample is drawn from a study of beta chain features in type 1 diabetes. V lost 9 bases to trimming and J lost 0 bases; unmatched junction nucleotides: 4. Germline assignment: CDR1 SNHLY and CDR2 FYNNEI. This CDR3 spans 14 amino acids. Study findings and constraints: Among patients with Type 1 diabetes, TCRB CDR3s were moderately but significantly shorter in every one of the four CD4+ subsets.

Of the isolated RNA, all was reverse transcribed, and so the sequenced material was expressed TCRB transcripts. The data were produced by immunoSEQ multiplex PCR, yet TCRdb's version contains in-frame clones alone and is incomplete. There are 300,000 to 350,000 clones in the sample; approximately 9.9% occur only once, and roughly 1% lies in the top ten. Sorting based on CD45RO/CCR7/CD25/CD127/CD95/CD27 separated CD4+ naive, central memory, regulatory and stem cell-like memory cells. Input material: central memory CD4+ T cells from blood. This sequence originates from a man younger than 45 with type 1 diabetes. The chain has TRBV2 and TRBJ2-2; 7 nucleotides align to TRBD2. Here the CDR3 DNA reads TGTGCCAGACAGCGGGGATCGAACACCGGGGAGCTGTTTTTT. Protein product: CARQRGSNTGELFF. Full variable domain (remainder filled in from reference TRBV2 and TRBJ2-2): EPEVTQTPSHQVTQMGQEVILRCVPISNHLYFYWYRQILGQKVEFLVSFYNNEISEKSEIFDDQFSVERPDGSNFTLKIRSTKLEDSAMYFCARQRGSNTGELFFGEGSRLTVL.